This TCR beta chain was recovered during a study of CD8+ T cells in alopecia areata. Study-level points and caveats: Persistence of many expanded lesional clones was seen in scalp and blood during tofacitinib. More clonal than normal scalp was lesional scalp, particularly alopecia totalis/universalis.

Sequencing relied on a cDNA template that was reverse transcribed from extracted RNA. Produced via immunoSEQ multiplex PCR; TCRdb's table is partial and in-frame only. Among roughly 120,000 clones listed, around 56% were seen once. Regarding this clone: Its matching antigen is unknown.

Germline V gene data show CDR1 as LNHNV and CDR2 as YYDKDF (reference sequence). The CDR3 is 16 amino acids. V shed 0 bases and J shed 8 bases, with 17 bases lying between them. Treatment noted: oral pan-JAK inhibitor, 5-10 mg twice daily. Peripheral blood, together with lesional scalp punch biopsies, was collected from alopecia areata patients. The origin of this receptor is a human donor with alopecia areata. The sample in question was CD4+ T cells sorted from blood, obtained at week 4, from a patient treated with tofacitinib. This rearrangement joins TRBV15 to TRBJ2-1; tentatively, D is TRBD1 (6 bases). The CDR3 DNA sequence: TGTGCCACCAGCAGAGAGGGCGGACAGCGGTTCGATGAGCAGTTCTTC. Translated, it gives CATSREGGQRFDEQFF. Looking up the rest from reference TRBV15 and TRBJ2-1 gives the full variable domain: DAMVIQNPRYQVTQFGKPVTLSCSQTLNHNVMYWYQQKSSQAPKLLFHYYDKDFNNEADTPDNFQSRRPNTSFCFLDIRSPGLGDTAMYLCATSREGGQRFDEQFFGPGTRLTVL.